These 27 T cell receptor beta chains came from one sample sequenced in a study of OX40 agonist ivuxolimab in advanced cancers. Here immunoSEQ multiplex PCR was the method, and the copy in TCRdb shows in-frame clones only, minus some. The sample has roughly 26,000 clones; 88% are singletons. Here the sequenced sample was CD4+ or CD8+ T cells sorted from blood, taken in a trial of the OX40 agonist ivuxolimab. These receptors all stem from an adult with an advanced solid tumor such as melanoma, head and neck, liver or kidney cancer.

This chain connects TRBV5-4 to TRBJ2-1; no firm D call. Germline assignment: CDR1 SGHNT and CDR2 YYREEE (reference sequence). The CDR3 has 14 amino acids. The germline V and J ends were trimmed by 0 bases and 5 bases, with 9 bases remaining between them. The CDR3 region is CASSLEGFHNEQFF. For the CDR3, the DNA is TGTGCCAGCAGCTTGGAAGGCTTTCACAATGAGCAGTTCTTC.

Judged by abundance, this clone is medium-sized. The CDR3 protein is CASSITAGDASYNEQFF. DNA of the CDR3: TGTGCCAGTAGTATCACAGCGGGAGATGCCTCCTACAATGAGCAGTTCTTC. The V and J genes are TRBV19 and TRBJ2-1; TRBD2 aligns across 8 bases. The length of the CDR3 is 17 residues. Germline CDR1 and CDR2: LNHDA and SQIVND (reference sequence). Unmatched junction bases numbered 7, after V lost 3 bases and J lost 0 bases.

The rearrangement uses TRBV19 and TRBJ2-7, with D possibly matching TRBD2 (5 bases). From germline, CDR1 is LNHDA and CDR2 SQIVND (reference sequence). CDR3 length equals 12 residues. The germline V and J ends were trimmed by 10 bases and 2 bases, with 12 bases remaining between them. DNA for the CDR3: TGTGCCACTTCGATCGGGGCCTACGAGCAGTACTTC. Amino acid sequence: CATSIGAYEQYF.

This clone was detected once. V gene TRBV5-6 combines with J gene TRBJ2-7, with D tentatively TRBD2 (6 bases). In germline, CDR1 is SGHDT, CDR2 YYEEEE. The CDR3 loop spans 15 amino acids. V was trimmed by 6 bases and J by 3 bases, leaving 19 bases between them. For the CDR3, the DNA is TGTGCCAGCACCCCAGGGATGGGGGGAGGCTACGAGCAGTACTTC. Amino acids: CASTPGMGGGYEQYF.

This chain uses TRBV4-3 with TRBJ1-3; D is possibly TRBD1 (6 bases). Germline CDR1 LGHNA, CDR2 YSLEER. With 1 base removed from V and 2 bases from J, the gap between germline ends came to 9 bases. The CDR3 covers 15 residues. The CDR3 coding sequence is TGCGCCAGCAGCCAAGGATCAGGGGCTGGAAACACCATATATTTT. Its translation: CASSQGSGAGNTIYF.

V and J are TRBV27 and TRBJ2-2; D remains unclear. Germline V gene lookup returns CDR1 MNHEY and CDR2 SMNVEV (reference sequence). This CDR3 has 14 residues. The V and J ends lost 4 bases and 3 bases respectively, with 9 bases between them. This CDR3 is CASSSLIYTGELFF. Here the CDR3 DNA reads TGTGCCAGCAGTTCCTTAATTTACACCGGGGAGCTGTTTTTT.

This clone was picked up one time. This rearrangement joins TRBV9 to TRBJ1-1, with no clear D. Germline V gene sequence: CDR1 SGDLS, CDR2 YYNGEE. The length of the CDR3 is 16 residues. Trimming removed 3 bases from V and 6 bases from J, with 21 bases in between. CDR3 DNA sequence: TGTGCCAGCAGCGCTCCCTTCGGCGCTGAACAATCTGAAGCTTTCTTT. It specifies CASSAPFGAEQSEAFF.

V usage is TRBV9 and J usage is TRBJ2-1; 10 positions agree with TRBD2. Germline assignment: CDR1 SGDLS and CDR2 YYNGEE. V gave up 0 bases and J gave up 9 bases; unmatched junction bases: 9. CDR3 length: 16 amino acids. The CDR3 loop reads CASSVGGSGGAGEQFF. The CDR3 nucleotides read TGTGCCAGCAGCGTAGGTGGCAGCGGGGGGGCCGGTGAGCAGTTCTTC.

This clone was seen a single time. The chain couples TRBV7-6 to TRBJ2-7, with D possibly TRBD1 on 5 matching bases. V was clipped by 4 bases and J by 3 bases, with 10 bases between them. CDR1 and CDR2 (germline): SGHVS, FNYEAQ. This CDR3 spans 13 amino acids. CDR3 in DNA: TGTGCCAGCAGCTCTAGGACAAACTACGAGCAGTACTTC. It encodes CASSSRTNYEQYF.

The chain has TRBV30 and TRBJ2-7; maybe TRBD1 (7 bases). The CDR3 length is 13 residues. V was pared by 3 bases and J by 6 bases, with 15 bases between. CDR1 is GTSNPN, CDR2 SVGIG, per germline (reference sequence). This CDR3 reads CAWRAGQRFEQYF. The DNA for the CDR3 is TGTGCCTGGAGGGCGGGACAGCGCTTCGAGCAGTACTTC. Supplemented by reference TRBV30 and TRBJ2-7, the full variable domain reads SQTIHQWPATLVQPVGSPLSLECTVEGTSNPNLYWYRQAAGRGLQLLFYSVGIGQISSEVPQNLSASRPQDRQFILSSKKLLLSDSGFYLCAWRAGQRFEQYFGPGTRLTVT.

In DNA form, the CDR3 reads TGTGCCAGCAGCTTAATTAGCGGACACTCCTACGAGCAGTACTTC. Protein: CASSLISGHSYEQYF. V and J are TRBV7-2 and TRBJ2-7, with D perhaps TRBD2 (6 bases). Per germline, CDR1 SGHTA and CDR2 FQGNSA. The CDR3 consists of 15 residues. Trimming cost V 2 bases and J 0 bases, with 11 bases left between them.

This chain links TRBV2 with TRBJ1-1; no definite D call. This CDR3 is 15 amino acids long. Trimming took off 0 bases at V and 1 base at J, with 9 bases between the two ends. Germline CDR1 is SNHLY and CDR2 is FYNNEI. The chain's CDR3 is CASSEALQTNTEAFF. The CDR3 DNA is TGTGCCAGCAGTGAAGCGCTCCAAACGAACACTGAAGCTTTCTTT.

The chain is built from TRBV9 and TRBJ1-2; the D is unclear. Trimming left V 0 bases short and J 2 bases short, with 17 bases between. The CDR3 runs 17 residues. CDR1 is SGDLS and CDR2 is YYNGEE in the germline V gene. The CDR3 protein is CASSVGSRGRVNYGYTF. CDR3 DNA sequence: TGTGCCAGCAGCGTAGGTAGTCGTGGGAGGGTAAACTATGGCTACACCTTC. The entire variable domain, with the rest obtained from reference TRBV9 and TRBJ1-2, is as follows: DSGVTQTPKHLITATGQRVTLRCSPRSGDLSVYWYQQSLDQGLQFLIQYYNGEERAKGNILERFSAQQFPDLHSELNLSSLELGDSALYFCASSVGSRGRVNYGYTFGSGTRLTVV.

The V call is TRBV30, the J call TRBJ1-1; D gene unclear. The CDR3 is made up of 15 amino acids. Germline CDR1 GTSNPN, CDR2 SVGIG (reference sequence). Trimming shortened V by 4 bases and J by 1 base, and 16 bases separated the two germline ends. CDR3 sequence (DNA): TGTGCCTGGACCGCACCGGACGGTTCGAACACTGAAGCTTTCTTT. This translates into CAWTAPDGSNTEAFF.

J is TRBJ2-3 and V is TRBV7-3, with D perhaps TRBD2 (6 bases). Trimming left V 3 bases short and J 6 bases short, with 13 bases between. Germline CDR1 is SGHTA and CDR2 is FQGTGA. The CDR3 is 14 residues long. The CDR3, as DNA: TGTGCCAGCAGCTTCAGGGACTCGGTTGATACGCAGTATTTT. It is translated as CASSFRDSVDTQYF.

The rearrangement links TRBV4-3 to TRBJ1-6, with D unclear. CDR1 and CDR2 from the germline V gene are LGHNA and YSLEER. CDR3 size: 15 residues. The ends were cut back, 5 bases at V and 7 bases at J, with 15 bases in the middle. DNA for the CDR3: TGCGCCAGCAGCGACCACAGAGTCTTGAATTCACCCCTCCACTTT. It translates to CASSDHRVLNSPLHF.

The chain uses TRBV19 and TRBJ2-2; D remains ambiguous. This CDR3 has 13 amino acids. Germline V lookup: CDR1 LNHDA, CDR2 SQIVND (reference sequence). Trimming took 6 bases from V and 1 from J, leaving 6 bases between them. CDR3 sequence reads: CASRNENTGELFF. Here the CDR3 DNA reads TGTGCCAGTAGAAACGAGAACACCGGGGAGCTGTTTTTT.

This CDR3 is CASSIKGVSNYGYTF. The CDR3 coding sequence is TGTGCCAGTAGTATTAAGGGAGTTTCTAACTATGGCTACACCTTC. V and J are TRBV19 and TRBJ1-2, with no clear D. Trimming stripped 3 bases from V and 0 bases from J, with 11 bases between. Germline V lookup: CDR1 LNHDA, CDR2 SQIVND (reference sequence). This CDR3 region has 15 residues.

The V gene is TRBV19, the J gene TRBJ1-6; D not certain. The CDR3 runs 15 residues. The germline gives CDR1 LNHDA, CDR2 SQIVND (reference sequence). V was pared by 7 bases and J by 7 bases, with 17 bases between. CDR3 sequence (DNA): TGTGCCAGTATTATCGCGCATGGGGAGAATTCACCCCTCCACTTT. It codes for CASIIAHGENSPLHF.

The gene calls are TRBV13 and TRBJ1-5; TRBD1 matches at 12 bases. J was trimmed by 6 bases and V by 3 bases; bases with no gene match: 3. This CDR3 contains 15 residues. CDR1 PRHDT and CDR2 FYEKMQ come from the germline V gene (reference sequence). CDR3 bases: TGTGCCAGCAGCTTTGGGACAGGGGGCGGTCAGCCCCAGCATTTT. Its protein product is CASSFGTGGGQPQHF.

The V and J genes are TRBV2 and TRBJ1-1; maybe TRBD1 (5 bases). Trimming removed 7 bases from V and 0 bases from J, with 15 bases in between. There are 15 residues in the CDR3. Germline CDR1 and CDR2: SNHLY and FYNNEI. CDR3 amino acids: CASMKPDRMNTEAFF. CDR3 DNA sequence: TGTGCCAGCATGAAGCCTGACAGAATGAACACTGAAGCTTTCTTT.

The V and J genes are TRBV14 and TRBJ2-1; a possible D gene is TRBD1 (5 bases). The V and J ends lost 0 bases and 5 bases respectively, with 11 bases between them. CDR3 size: 15 residues. Germline values: CDR1 SGHDN, CDR2 FVKESK. The CDR3 region is CASSQDRAFHNEQFF. The CDR3 DNA is TGTGCCAGCAGCCAAGACAGGGCGTTCCACAATGAGCAGTTCTTC.

The chain employs TRBV6-1 and TRBJ2-7, with 9 nucleotides matching TRBD2. After removal of 1 base from V and 5 bases from J, the junction contained 6 bases not matched to a gene. Germline V lookup: CDR1 MNHNS, CDR2 SASEGT. CDR3 length: 15 residues. Here the CDR3 DNA reads TGTGCCAGCAGTGAAGAGGGGACTAGCAGCCACGAGCAGTACTTC. It encodes CASSEEGTSSHEQYF.

The rearrangement joins TRBV25-1 to TRBJ2-2; 7 nucleotides agree with TRBD1. The CDR3 has 16 amino acids. Germline V gene data show CDR1 as MGHDK and CDR2 as SYGVNS. V lost 2 bases, J lost 4 bases, and 7 bases stayed unmatched. The CDR3 nucleotides read TGTGCCAGCAGTGAACCTGGGACAGCCCTCACCGGGGAGCTGTTTTTT. This gives the protein CASSEPGTALTGELFF.

The chain couples TRBV5-1 to TRBJ2-1; D gene unclear. V dropped 0 bases and J dropped 0 bases, with 10 bases sitting between them. Germline V gives CDR1 SGHRS, CDR2 YFSETQ. The CDR3 is 16 residues long. The CDR3 loop is CASSLGSRSSYNEQFF. The CDR3 nucleotides read TGCGCCAGCAGCTTGGGCTCCCGAAGCTCCTACAATGAGCAGTTCTTC.

The chain couples TRBV5-1 to TRBJ2-2; 7 positions match TRBD2. The CDR3 spans 17 residues. Germline V gene lookup returns CDR1 SGHRS and CDR2 YFSETQ. With V trimmed by 5 bases and J by 7 bases, 17 bases remained unmatched. In nucleotides, the CDR3 is TGCGCCAGCAGGAATATGGAGGTCCAAGCGGGATTCGGGGAGCTGTTTTTT. It yields the protein CASRNMEVQAGFGELFF. The variable domain in full, completed from reference TRBV5-1 and TRBJ2-2, reads KAGVTQTPRYLIKTRGQQVTLSCSPISGHRSVSWYQQTPGQGLQFLFEYFSETQRNKGNFPGRFSGRQFSNSRSEMNVSTLELGDSALYLCASRNMEVQAGFGELFFGEGSRLTVL.

V is TRBV28 and J is TRBJ1-6; TRBD1 might be the D (6 bases). The germline gives CDR1 MDHEN, CDR2 SYDVKM. This CDR3 is built from 15 residues. Trimming cost V 5 bases and J 7 bases, with 15 bases left between them. The CDR3 DNA sequence: TGTGCCAGCAGTCCCGACCGAGGGGGGAATTCACCCCTCCACTTT. This sequence encodes CASSPDRGGNSPLHF.